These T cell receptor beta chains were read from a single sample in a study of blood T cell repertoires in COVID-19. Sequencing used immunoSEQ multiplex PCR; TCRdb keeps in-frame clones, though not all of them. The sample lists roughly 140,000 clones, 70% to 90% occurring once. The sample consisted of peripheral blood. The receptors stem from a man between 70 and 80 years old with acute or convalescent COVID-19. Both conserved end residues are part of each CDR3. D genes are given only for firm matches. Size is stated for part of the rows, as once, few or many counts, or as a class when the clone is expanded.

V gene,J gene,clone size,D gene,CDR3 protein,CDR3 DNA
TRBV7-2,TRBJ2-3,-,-,CASSEGVGADTQYF,TGTGCCAGCAGCGAGGGGGTAGGAGCAGATACGCAGTATTTT
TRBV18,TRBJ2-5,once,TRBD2,CASSPRTSGIHETQYF,TGTGCCAGCTCACCAAGGACTAGCGGGATTCATGAGACCCAGTACTTC
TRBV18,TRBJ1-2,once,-,CASSPTQEDYGYTF,TGTGCCAGCTCACCAACCCAGGAGGACTATGGCTACACCTTC
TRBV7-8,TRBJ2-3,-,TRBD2,CASSLGVAGMGADTQYF,TGTGCCAGCAGCTTAGGAGTAGCGGGAATGGGTGCAGATACGCAGTATTTT
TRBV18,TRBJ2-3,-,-,CASSSSTDTQYF,TGTGCCAGCTCATCTAGCACAGATACGCAGTATTTT
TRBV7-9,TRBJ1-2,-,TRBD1,CASSRIESTGSGYTF,TGTGCCAGCAGCCGCATAGAATCGACAGGGTCTGGCTACACCTTC
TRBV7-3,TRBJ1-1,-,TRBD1,CASSSSGQAGTEAFF,TGTGCCAGCAGCTCATCGGGACAGGCGGGCACTGAAGCTTTCTTT
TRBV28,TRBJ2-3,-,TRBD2,CASSRLAGVVDTQYF,TGTGCCAGCAGTAGACTAGCGGGAGTTGTAGATACGCAGTATTTT
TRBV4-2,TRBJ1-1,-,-,CASSQVGSEAFF,TGTGCCAGCAGCCAAGTAGGGAGTGAAGCTTTCTTT
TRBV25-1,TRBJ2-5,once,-,CASSARDTGPQYF,TGTGCCAGCAGTGCCCGGGACACCGGGCCCCAGTACTTC
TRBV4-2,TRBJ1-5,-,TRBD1,CASSQDRGRPNQPQHF,TGTGCCAGCAGCCAGGACAGGGGGAGGCCCAATCAGCCCCAGCATTTT
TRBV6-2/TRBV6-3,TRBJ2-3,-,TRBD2,CASSSLTSGRATDTQYF,TGTGCCAGCAGTTCCCTGACTAGCGGGAGGGCCACAGATACGCAGTATTTT
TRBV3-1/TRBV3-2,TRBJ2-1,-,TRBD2,CASSPSGGKGGNEQFF,TGTGCCAGCAGCCCTAGCGGGGGCAAGGGGGGCAATGAGCAGTTCTTC
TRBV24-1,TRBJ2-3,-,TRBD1,CATSERDRGATDTQYF,TGTGCCACCAGTGAAAGGGACAGGGGAGCCACAGATACGCAGTATTTT
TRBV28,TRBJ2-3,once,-,CASSRDTDTQYF,TGTGCCAGCAGTCGGGACACAGATACGCAGTATTTT
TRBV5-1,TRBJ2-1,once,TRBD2,CASSWGSSGRLDEQFF,TGCGCCAGCAGCTGGGGGTCTAGCGGGAGGTTAGACGAGCAGTTCTTC
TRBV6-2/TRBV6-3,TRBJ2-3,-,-,CASSTTTDTQYF,TGTGCCAGCAGCACAACCACAGATACGCAGTATTTT
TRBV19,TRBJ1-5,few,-,CAEAGGDQPQHF,TGTGCCGAGGCGGGGGGGGATCAGCCCCAGCATTTT
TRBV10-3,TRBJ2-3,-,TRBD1,CATTGADTQYF,TGTGCCACCACAGGGGCAGATACGCAGTATTTT
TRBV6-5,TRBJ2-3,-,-,CASSRNQGVVDTQYF,TGTGCCAGCAGCCGTAATCAGGGCGTCGTGGATACGCAGTATTTT
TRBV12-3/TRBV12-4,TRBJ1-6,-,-,CASRLQGNSPLHF,TGTGCCAGCAGATTACAGGGTAATTCACCCCTCCACTTT
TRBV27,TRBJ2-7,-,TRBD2,CASSQGTTLNEQYF,TGTGCCAGCAGCCAAGGGACTACCCTTAACGAGCAGTACTTC
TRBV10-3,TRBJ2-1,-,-,CAINPGNSYNEQFF,TGTGCCATCAACCCGGGAAACTCCTACAATGAGCAGTTCTTC
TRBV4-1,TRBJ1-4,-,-,CASSLTTGEKLFF,TGCGCCAGCAGCCTCACGACGGGTGAAAAACTGTTTTTT
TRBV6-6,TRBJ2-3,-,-,CASSYSTVEYTQYF,TGTGCCAGCAGTTACTCGACTGTGGAGTATACGCAGTATTTT
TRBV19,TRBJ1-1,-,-,CASSITGDTEAFF,TGTGCCAGTAGTATAACCGGGGACACTGAAGCTTTCTTT
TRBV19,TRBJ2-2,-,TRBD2,CASSAREGRNTGELFF,TGTGCCAGTAGCGCCAGGGAGGGGCGAAACACCGGGGAGCTGTTTTTT
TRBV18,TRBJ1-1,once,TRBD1,CASSSIIRDRGTNTEAFF,TGTGCCAGCTCATCCATTATCCGGGACAGGGGGACGAACACTGAAGCTTTCTTT
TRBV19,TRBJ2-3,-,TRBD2,CASREGTNMADTQYF,TGTGCCAGTAGGGAGGGGACTAACATGGCAGATACGCAGTATTTT
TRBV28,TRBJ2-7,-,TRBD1,CASSSTASDRGEQYF,TGTGCCAGCAGCTCCACCGCATCGGACAGGGGTGAGCAGTACTTC
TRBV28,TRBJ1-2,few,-,CASSAGYYGYTF,TGTGCCAGCAGTGCAGGTTACTATGGCTACACCTTC
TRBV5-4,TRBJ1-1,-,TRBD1,CASGTGEAYTEAFF,TGTGCCAGCGGTACAGGGGAAGCGTACACTGAAGCTTTCTTT
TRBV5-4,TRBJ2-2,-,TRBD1,CASSLRTGWGELFF,TGTGCCAGCAGCTTGCGGACAGGGTGGGGGGAGCTGTTTTTT
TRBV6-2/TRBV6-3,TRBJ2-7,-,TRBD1,CASSFSSGTGPSYEQYF,TGTGCCAGCAGTTTTTCGTCCGGGACAGGGCCCTCCTACGAGCAGTACTTC
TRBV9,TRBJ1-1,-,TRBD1,CASSSQGATEAFF,TGTGCCAGCAGTTCTCAGGGGGCCACTGAAGCTTTCTTT
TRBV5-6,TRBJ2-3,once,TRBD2,CASSLRGLVADTQYF,TGTGCCAGCAGCTTGAGGGGACTAGTTGCAGATACGCAGTATTTT
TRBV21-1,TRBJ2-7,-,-,CATPPKTGQGTYEQYF,TGTGCCACCCCTCCCAAAACGGGACAGGGGACCTACGAGCAGTACTTC
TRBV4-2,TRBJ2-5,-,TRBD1,CASSMTGPQETQYF,TGTGCCAGCAGCATGACAGGGCCCCAAGAGACCCAGTACTTC
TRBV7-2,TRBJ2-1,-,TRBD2,CASSLVSGRVNEQFF,TGTGCCAGCAGCTTAGTAAGCGGGAGGGTAAATGAGCAGTTCTTC
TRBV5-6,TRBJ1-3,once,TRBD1,CASTAQGAGNTIYF,TGTGCCAGCACCGCCCAGGGGGCGGGAAACACCATATATTTT
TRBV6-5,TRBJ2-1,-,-,CASSLSSYNEQFF,TGTGCCAGCTCCTTGAGCTCCTACAATGAGCAGTTCTTC
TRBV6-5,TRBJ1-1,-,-,CASSNELQGFTEAFF,TGTGCCAGCAGTAATGAACTCCAGGGATTCACTGAAGCTTTCTTT
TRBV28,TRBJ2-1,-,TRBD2,CASSLLTSGSGNEQFF,TGTGCCAGCAGTTTGCTGACTAGCGGGAGTGGCAATGAGCAGTTCTTC
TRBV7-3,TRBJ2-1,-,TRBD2,CASSLRPSGEQFF,TGTGCCAGCAGCTTGCGGCCTAGCGGTGAGCAGTTCTTC
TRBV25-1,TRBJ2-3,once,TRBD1,CASSEDIIGTARTDTQYF,TGTGCCAGCAGTGAGGACATTATCGGGACAGCACGCACAGATACGCAGTATTTT
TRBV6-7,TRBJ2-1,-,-,CASSYSWVSEQFF,TGTGCCAGCAGTTACTCGTGGGTTAGCGAGCAGTTCTTC
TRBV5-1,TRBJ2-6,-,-,CASSLAGSVAGANVLTF,TGCGCCAGCAGCTTGGCCGGGTCTGTTGCTGGGGCCAACGTCCTGACTTTC
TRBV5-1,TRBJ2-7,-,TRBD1,CASSFGQGSYEQYF,TGCGCCAGCAGCTTCGGACAGGGCTCCTACGAGCAGTACTTC